A single sample is the source of the 5 T cell receptor beta chains below, sequenced in a study of identical twins. TCRdb redid the calling of the 5' RACE reads with MiXCR, one entry per CDR3 protein. The table lists approximately 890,000 distinct CDR3 sequences, 9% to 15% of them singletons. Another study also made use of these data, one on yellow fever vaccine responses in identical twins.

The sample consisted of PBMCs. These receptor sequences come from a woman under 30 in good health.

The CDR3 coding sequence is TGTGCCAGCAGTCCCCTCGGAGCGGGATATACGCAGTATTTT. It specifies CASSPLGAGYTQYF. The V call is TRBV6-2 or TRBV6-3, the J call TRBJ2-3, with TRBD2 identical over 7 bases. The ends lost 5 bases at V and 7 bases at J; junction bases unmatched: 9. Germline-derived CDR1 and CDR2 are MNHEY and SVGEGT. The CDR3 has 14 amino acids.

The chain carries TRBV28 and TRBJ1-2, with 9 nucleotides matching TRBD1. V was pared by 2 bases and J by 6 bases, with 10 bases of the junction left unmatched. Germline V gives CDR1 MDHEN, CDR2 SYDVKM. The CDR3 runs to 16 residues. The CDR3 reads CASSLRLPGQGHGYTF. The DNA of the CDR3 is TGTGCCAGCAGTTTACGCCTTCCGGGACAGGGACATGGCTACACCTTC.

In its sample, this clonotype was seen many times. The chain carries TRBV14 and TRBJ2-3; D unresolved. V was shortened by 3 bases and J by 2 bases, with 12 bases between the two germline ends. This CDR3 has 15 amino acids. Germline CDR1 and CDR2: SGHDN and FVKESK. For the CDR3, the DNA is TGTGCCAGCAGCCATCAGAAATCTATCACAGATACGCAGTATTTT. It yields the protein CASSHQKSITDTQYF.

The chain combines TRBV20-1 with TRBJ2-3; D is possibly TRBD2 (6 bases). Trimming removed 1 base from V and 2 bases from J, with 13 bases in between. Looked up from germline, CDR1 is DFQATT and CDR2 is SNEGSKA (reference sequence). The CDR3 spans 15 residues. The CDR3 region is CSARVGLATTDTQYF. The CDR3 DNA sequence: TGCAGTGCTAGAGTGGGGCTAGCGACCACAGATACGCAGTATTTT.

The chain carries TRBV19 and TRBJ1-1, with unresolved D. V lost 4 bases and J lost 0, with 3 bases in between. In germline, CDR1 is LNHDA, CDR2 SQIVND (reference sequence). This CDR3 spans 12 amino acids. The CDR3 nucleotides read TGTGCCAGTAGTAAACTGAACACTGAAGCTTTCTTT. It specifies CASSKLNTEAFF.